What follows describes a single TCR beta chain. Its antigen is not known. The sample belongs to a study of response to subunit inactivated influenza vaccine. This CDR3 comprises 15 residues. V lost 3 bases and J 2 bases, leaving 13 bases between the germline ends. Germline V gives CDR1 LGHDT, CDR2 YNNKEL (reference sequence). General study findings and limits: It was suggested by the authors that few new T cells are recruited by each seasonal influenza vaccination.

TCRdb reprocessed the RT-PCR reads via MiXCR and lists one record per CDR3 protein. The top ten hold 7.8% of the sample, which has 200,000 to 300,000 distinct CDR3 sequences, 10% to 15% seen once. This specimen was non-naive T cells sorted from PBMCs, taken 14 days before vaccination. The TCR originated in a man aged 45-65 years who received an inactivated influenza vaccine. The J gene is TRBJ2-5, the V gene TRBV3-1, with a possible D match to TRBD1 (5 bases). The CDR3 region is CASSHPQGGQETQYF. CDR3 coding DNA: TGTGCCAGCAGCCATCCCCAGGGTGGGCAAGAGACCCAGTACTTC.